The rows below give T cell receptor beta chains drawn from one sample of a study of cytomegalovirus exposure and HLA in healthy donors. Libraries were prepared by immunoSEQ multiplex PCR; TCRdb keeps only in-frame clonotypes and omits some of them. Of tens of thousands of clones listed, more than 75% were seen once; the top ten hold about 2.2%. The sample comprised PBMCs. These receptors were obtained from a man aged 25-45 years in good health and CMV-seronegative. The CDR3 runs from the conserved cysteine through the conserved F or W. Fields, in order: V gene, J gene, D gene, clone size, CDR3 DNA, CDR3 protein. D genes are given only for firm matches. A row's size may be missing; if present it is once, few, many or a size class.

TRBV5-1	TRBJ2-2	-	once	TGCGCCAGCAGCTTGGCTTTCTATTTGAAGACCCGAGGGGGCGGGACATTGAACACCGGGGAGCTGTTTTTT	CASSLAFYLKTRGGGTLNTGELFF
TRBV5-8	TRBJ2-5	-	-	TGTGCCAGCAGCGGAGGGACTCGGGAGACCCAGTACTTC	CASSGGTRETQYF
TRBV28	TRBJ2-7	-	-	TGTGCCAGCAGTCCTAGTCCCACAAACTACGAGCAGTACTTC	CASSPSPTNYEQYF
TRBV5-1	TRBJ1-4	-	-	TGCGCCAGCAGCTTCCCCTTTGGCCCCTTAGGGGAACTGTTTTTT	CASSFPFGPLGELFF
TRBV30	TRBJ1-1	TRBD1	-	TGTGCCTGGACCACAGGGGGTGAAGCTTTCTTT	CAWTTGGEAFF
TRBV6-6	TRBJ2-5	-	-	TGTGCCAGCAGTACCGGGACTCTCGAAGAGACCCAGTACTTC	CASSTGTLEETQYF
TRBV30	TRBJ1-4	-	-	TGTGCCTGGGAGGGTTCAACTAATGAAAAACTGTTTTTT	CAWEGSTNEKLFF
TRBV14	TRBJ2-5	TRBD1	-	TGTGCCAGCAGCCAAGGAGTATGGGACAGGGGGCTGGAGACCCAGTACTTC	CASSQGVWDRGLETQYF
TRBV4-1	TRBJ2-5	-	-	TGCGCCAGCAGCCACCCCCCCCGTGAGACCCAGTACTTC	CASSHPPRETQYF
TRBV9	TRBJ2-7	TRBD1	-	TGTGCCAGCAGTGACAGGGGAGTTGGATACGAGCAGTACTTC	CASSDRGVGYEQYF
TRBV27	TRBJ2-7	-	-	TGTGCCAGCAGTTTCAGACCGGAGGGGACCTACGAGCAGTACTTC	CASSFRPEGTYEQYF
TRBV4-2	TRBJ2-5	-	-	TGTGCCAGCAGCCCCTTCACAGGGAGGGGCGAGACCCAGTACTTC	CASSPFTGRGETQYF
TRBV6-1	TRBJ1-6	-	-	TGTGCCAGCAGAAAGGACAGTTCAGGATCACCCCTCCACTTT	CASRKDSSGSPLHF
TRBV19	TRBJ1-1	-	-	TGTGCCAGTAGTACCTCATCAGGGGCCCCGAACACTGAAGCTTTCTTT	CASSTSSGAPNTEAFF
TRBV15	TRBJ1-6	TRBD1	few	TGTGCCACCAGCACTGGGACAGTCAATTCACCCCTCCACTTT	CATSTGTVNSPLHF
TRBV25-1	TRBJ2-1	TRBD2	once	TGTGCCAGCAGTGAATTGCTAGCGGCAGACGTTGAGCAGTTCTTC	CASSELLAADVEQFF
TRBV7-9	TRBJ2-1	-	-	TGTGCCAGCAGCCCCAGCTCCTACAATGAGCAGTTCTTC	CASSPSSYNEQFF
TRBV29-1	TRBJ2-2	TRBD1	-	TGCAGCGTGAAGAAACCGGGACAGGAATCCGGGGAGCTGTTTTTT	CSVKKPGQESGELFF
TRBV4-1	TRBJ1-5	TRBD1	-	TGCGCCAGCAGCCAGATGGGACAGGGGGCAGGTCAGCCCCAGCATTTT	CASSQMGQGAGQPQHF
TRBV10-2	TRBJ2-2	TRBD2	-	TGCGCCAGCAGTGAGTCCGCGGGGGGGGACACCGGGGAGCTGTTTTTT	CASSESAGGDTGELFF
TRBV19	TRBJ1-5	TRBD1	-	TGTGCCAGTAGTATAGACTGGGACAGGGCCTATAGCAATCAGCCCCAGCATTTT	CASSIDWDRAYSNQPQHF
TRBV5-4	TRBJ1-1	-	-	TGTGCCAGCAGCTTGGCGGGGGGTGGGAACACTGAAGCTTTCTTT	CASSLAGGGNTEAFF
TRBV6-5	TRBJ2-1	TRBD2	-	TGTGCCAGCAGTTACTATGGGACTAGCGGGAGCGGTGAGCAGTTCTTC	CASSYYGTSGSGEQFF
TRBV4-1	TRBJ2-2	TRBD1	-	TGCGCCAGCAGCCTTGGACAGGTTTATAACACCGGGGAGCTGTTTTTT	CASSLGQVYNTGELFF
TRBV29-1	TRBJ2-7	-	-	TGCAGCGTCTCCGGAGGGCAGGCAAGCTCCTACGAGCAGTACTTC	CSVSGGQASSYEQYF
TRBV2	TRBJ1-1	-	-	TGTGCCAGCAGCTCCGACATAAAAAAAGCTTTCTTT	CASSSDIKKAFF
TRBV7-9	TRBJ2-2	TRBD2	-	TGTGCCAGCAGCCCAGGACTAGCGGCGAACACCGGGGAGCTGTTTTTT	CASSPGLAANTGELFF
TRBV5-8	TRBJ1-1	-	once	TGTGCCAGCAGCCCTACCCCGGGGGGCGCTTTCTTT	CASSPTPGGAFF
TRBV27	TRBJ2-1	-	-	TGTGCCAGCAGTTCCCCCCCCTCTAGAGAATTTTACAATGAGCAGTTCTTC	CASSSPPSREFYNEQFF
TRBV7-9	TRBJ2-1	-	-	TGTGCCAGCAGGGGCAACAATGAGCAGTTCTTC	CASRGNNEQFF
TRBV7-6	TRBJ2-7	TRBD1	-	TGTGCCAGCAGCTTAGCGGACAGGGATCTGTACGAGCAGTACTTC	CASSLADRDLYEQYF
TRBV5-1	TRBJ2-7	TRBD1	-	TGCGCCAGCAGCATCGCTGACAGGGCTGGGGAGCAGTACTTC	CASSIADRAGEQYF
TRBV18	TRBJ2-1	TRBD2	-	TGTGCCAGCTCAGAGATACTAGCGGGAGAGGGGGAGCAGTTCTTC	CASSEILAGEGEQFF
TRBV10-3	TRBJ1-1	-	-	TGTGCCATCAGAGGCAGGGACACTGAAGCTTTCTTT	CAIRGRDTEAFF
TRBV4-2	TRBJ2-6	-	-	TGTGCCAGCAGCAGGCCAATCAAAGGTTACAGTCGGGCCAACGTCCTGACTTTC	CASSRPIKGYSRANVLTF
TRBV2	TRBJ2-5	-	-	TGTGCCAGCAAATTGGACAGCTTCCAAGAGACCCAGTACTTC	CASKLDSFQETQYF
TRBV14	TRBJ2-1	TRBD1	few	TGTGCCAGCAGCCACCACTATCTTCCGGGACAGGGGGCCAATGAGCAGTTCTTC	CASSHHYLPGQGANEQFF
TRBV19	TRBJ1-3	TRBD1	-	TGTGCCAGTAGTATGGGACAGGGCTTCTCTGGAAACACCATATATTTT	CASSMGQGFSGNTIYF
TRBV27	TRBJ2-2	-	-	TGTGCCAGCAGTTTTCTCTCGAACACCGGGGAGCTGTTTTTT	CASSFLSNTGELFF
TRBV11-2	TRBJ2-7	-	once	TGTGCCAGCAGGCAGATGGAGAAGCAGTACTTC	CASRQMEKQYF